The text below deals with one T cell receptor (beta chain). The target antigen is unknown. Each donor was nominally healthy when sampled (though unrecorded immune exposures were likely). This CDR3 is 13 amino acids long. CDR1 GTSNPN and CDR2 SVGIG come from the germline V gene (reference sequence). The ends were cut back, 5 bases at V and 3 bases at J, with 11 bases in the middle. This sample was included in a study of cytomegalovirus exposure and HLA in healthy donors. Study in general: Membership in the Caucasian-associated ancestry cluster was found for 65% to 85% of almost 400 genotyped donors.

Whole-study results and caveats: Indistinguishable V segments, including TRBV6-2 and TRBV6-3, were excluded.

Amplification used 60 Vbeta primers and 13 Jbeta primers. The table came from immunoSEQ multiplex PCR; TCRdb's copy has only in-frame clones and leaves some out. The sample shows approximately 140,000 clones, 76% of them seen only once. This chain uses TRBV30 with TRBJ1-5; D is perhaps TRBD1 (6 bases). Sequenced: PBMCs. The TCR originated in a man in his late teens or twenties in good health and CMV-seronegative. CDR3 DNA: TGTGCCTGGGGGGACAATACCAATCAGCCCCAGCATTTT. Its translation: CAWGDNTNQPQHF. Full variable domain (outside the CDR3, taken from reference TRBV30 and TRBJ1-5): SQTIHQWPATLVQPVGSPLSLECTVEGTSNPNLYWYRQAAGRGLQLLFYSVGIGQISSEVPQNLSASRPQDRQFILSSKKLLLSDSGFYLCAWGDNTNQPQHFGDGTRLSIL.